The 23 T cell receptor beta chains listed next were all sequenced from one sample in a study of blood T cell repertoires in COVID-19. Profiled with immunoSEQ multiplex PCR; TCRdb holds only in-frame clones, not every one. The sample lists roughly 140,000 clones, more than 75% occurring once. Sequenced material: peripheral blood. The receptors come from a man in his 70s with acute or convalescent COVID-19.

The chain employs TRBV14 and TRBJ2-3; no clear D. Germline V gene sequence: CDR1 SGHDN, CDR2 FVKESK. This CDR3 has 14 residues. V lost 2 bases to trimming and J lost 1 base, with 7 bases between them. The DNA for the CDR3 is TGTGCCAGCAGCCAAAACTTGGGCACAGATACGCAGTATTTT. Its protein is CASSQNLGTDTQYF.

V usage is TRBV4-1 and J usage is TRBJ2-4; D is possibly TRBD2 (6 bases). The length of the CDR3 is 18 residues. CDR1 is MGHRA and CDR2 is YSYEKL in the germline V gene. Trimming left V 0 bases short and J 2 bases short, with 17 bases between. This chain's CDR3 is CASSQDGGFLLTKNIQYF. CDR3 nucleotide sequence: TGCGCCAGCAGCCAAGATGGGGGGTTTCTCTTAACCAAAAACATTCAGTACTTC.

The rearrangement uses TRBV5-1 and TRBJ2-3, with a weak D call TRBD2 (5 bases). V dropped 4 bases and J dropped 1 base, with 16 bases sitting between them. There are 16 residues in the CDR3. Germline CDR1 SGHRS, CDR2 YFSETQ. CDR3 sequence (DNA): TGCGCCAGCAGCAAGGAGGCCCCCGACCGCACAGATACGCAGTATTTT. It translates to CASSKEAPDRTDTQYF.

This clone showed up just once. In DNA form, the CDR3 reads TGTGCCAGCTCAAGGACAGGGGTACTGGGCACAGATACGCAGTATTTT. Protein: CASSRTGVLGTDTQYF. V is TRBV6-4 and J is TRBJ2-3, with 9 positions matching TRBD1. The CDR3 is made up of 16 amino acids. V lost 8 bases to trimming and J lost 1 base; unmatched junction nucleotides: 10. CDR1 is MRHNA and CDR2 is SNTAGT in the germline V gene.

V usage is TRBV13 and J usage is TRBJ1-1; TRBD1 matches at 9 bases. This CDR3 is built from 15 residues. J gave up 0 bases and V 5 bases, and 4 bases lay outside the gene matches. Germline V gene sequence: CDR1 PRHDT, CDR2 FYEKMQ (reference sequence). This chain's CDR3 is CASSPRTGVNTEAFF. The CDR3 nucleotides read TGTGCCAGCAGCCCGAGGACAGGGGTGAACACTGAAGCTTTCTTT. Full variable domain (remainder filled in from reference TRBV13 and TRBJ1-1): AAGVIQSPRHLIKEKRETATLKCYPIPRHDTVYWYQQGPGQDPQFLISFYEKMQSDKGSIPDRFSAQQFSDYHSELNMSSLELGDSALYFCASSPRTGVNTEAFFGQGTRLTVV.

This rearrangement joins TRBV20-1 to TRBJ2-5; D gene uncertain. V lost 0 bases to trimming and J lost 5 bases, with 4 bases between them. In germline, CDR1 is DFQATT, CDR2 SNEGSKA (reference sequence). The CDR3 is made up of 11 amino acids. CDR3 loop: CSARDQETQYF. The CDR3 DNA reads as TGCAGTGCTAGAGATCAGGAGACCCAGTACTTC.

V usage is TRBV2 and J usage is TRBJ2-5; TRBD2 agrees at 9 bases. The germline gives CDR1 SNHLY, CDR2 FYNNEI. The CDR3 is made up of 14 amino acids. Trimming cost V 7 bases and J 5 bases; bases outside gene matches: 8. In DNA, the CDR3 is TGTGCCAGCACCATACTAGCGGGTGGGGAGACCCAGTACTTC. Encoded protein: CASTILAGGETQYF.

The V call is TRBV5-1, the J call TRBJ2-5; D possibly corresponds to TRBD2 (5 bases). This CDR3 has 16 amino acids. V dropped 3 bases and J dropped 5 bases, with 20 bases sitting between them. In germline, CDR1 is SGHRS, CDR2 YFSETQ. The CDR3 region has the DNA TGCGCCAGCAGCTGGAGTCCGGGAACGTCTATGGAGACCCAGTACTTC. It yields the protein CASSWSPGTSMETQYF.

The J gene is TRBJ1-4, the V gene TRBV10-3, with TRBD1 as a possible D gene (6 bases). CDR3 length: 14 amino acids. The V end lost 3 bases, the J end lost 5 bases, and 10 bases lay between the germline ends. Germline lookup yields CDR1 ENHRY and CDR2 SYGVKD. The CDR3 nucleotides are TGTGCCATCAGTGACAGGGGCGCAAATGAAAAACTGTTTTTT. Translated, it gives CAISDRGANEKLFF.

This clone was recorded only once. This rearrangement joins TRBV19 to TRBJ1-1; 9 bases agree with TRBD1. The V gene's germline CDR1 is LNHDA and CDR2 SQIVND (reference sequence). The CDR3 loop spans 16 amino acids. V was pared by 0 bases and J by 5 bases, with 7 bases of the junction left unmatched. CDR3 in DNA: TGTGCCAGTAGTATAGAGGGGGGGACAGGGATGACTGAAGCTTTCTTT. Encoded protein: CASSIEGGTGMTEAFF.

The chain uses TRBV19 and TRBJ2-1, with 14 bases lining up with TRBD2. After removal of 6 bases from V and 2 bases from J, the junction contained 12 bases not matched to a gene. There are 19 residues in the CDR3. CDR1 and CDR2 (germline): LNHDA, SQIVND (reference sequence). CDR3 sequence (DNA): TGTGCCAGTAGCAAAGGGACTAGCGGGAGTCTAGGCGCCTACAATGAGCAGTTCTTC. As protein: CASSKGTSGSLGAYNEQFF.

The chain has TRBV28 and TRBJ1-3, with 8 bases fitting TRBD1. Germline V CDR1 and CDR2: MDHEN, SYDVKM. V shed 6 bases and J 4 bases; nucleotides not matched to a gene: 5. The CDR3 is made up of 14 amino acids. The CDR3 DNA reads TGTGCCAGCAGGATCCAGGGGGCAGGAAACACCATATATTTT. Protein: CASRIQGAGNTIYF.

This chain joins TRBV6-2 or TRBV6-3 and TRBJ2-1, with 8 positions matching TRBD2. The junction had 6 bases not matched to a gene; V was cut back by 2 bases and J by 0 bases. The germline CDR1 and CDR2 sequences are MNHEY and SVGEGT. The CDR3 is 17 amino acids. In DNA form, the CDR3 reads TGTGCCAGCAGTTACCCGGCTAGCGGGTTCTCCTACAATGAGCAGTTCTTC. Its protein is CASSYPASGFSYNEQFF.

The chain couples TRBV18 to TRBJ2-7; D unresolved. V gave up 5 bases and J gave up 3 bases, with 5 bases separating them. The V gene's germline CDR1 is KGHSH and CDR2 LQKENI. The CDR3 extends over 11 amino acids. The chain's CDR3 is CASSTSYEQYF. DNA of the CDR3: TGTGCCAGCTCAACCAGCTACGAGCAGTACTTC.

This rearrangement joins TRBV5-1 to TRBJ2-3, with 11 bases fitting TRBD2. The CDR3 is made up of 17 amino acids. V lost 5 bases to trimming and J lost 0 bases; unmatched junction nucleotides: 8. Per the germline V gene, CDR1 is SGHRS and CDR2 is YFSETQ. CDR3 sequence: CASSRGRLAGSTDTQYF. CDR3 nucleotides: TGCGCCAGCAGTCGAGGGAGACTAGCGGGAAGCACAGATACGCAGTATTTT.

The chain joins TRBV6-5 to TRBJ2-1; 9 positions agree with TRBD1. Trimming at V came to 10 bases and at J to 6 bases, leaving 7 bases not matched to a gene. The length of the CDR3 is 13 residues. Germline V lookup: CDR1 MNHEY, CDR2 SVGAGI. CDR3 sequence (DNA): TGTGCCACCCTAGGACAGGGGACCAATGAGCAGTTCTTC. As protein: CATLGQGTNEQFF.

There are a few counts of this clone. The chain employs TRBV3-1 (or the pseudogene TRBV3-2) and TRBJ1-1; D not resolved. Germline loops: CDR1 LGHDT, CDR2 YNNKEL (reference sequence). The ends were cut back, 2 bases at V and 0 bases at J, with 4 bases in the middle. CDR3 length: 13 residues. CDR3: CASSQHLNTEAFF. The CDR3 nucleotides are TGTGCCAGCAGCCAACACTTGAACACTGAAGCTTTCTTT.

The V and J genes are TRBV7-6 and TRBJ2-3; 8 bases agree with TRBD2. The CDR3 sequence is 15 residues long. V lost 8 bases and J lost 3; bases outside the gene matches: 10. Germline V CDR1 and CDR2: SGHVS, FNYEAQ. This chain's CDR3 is CASGLQRELTDTQYF. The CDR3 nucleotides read TGTGCCAGCGGGTTGCAGCGGGAGTTGACAGATACGCAGTATTTT.

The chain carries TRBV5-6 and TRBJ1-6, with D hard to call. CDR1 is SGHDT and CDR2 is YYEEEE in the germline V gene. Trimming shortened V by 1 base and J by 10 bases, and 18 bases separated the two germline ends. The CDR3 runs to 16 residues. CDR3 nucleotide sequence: TGTGCCAGCAGCTTGTTCGACGGACTCCCGAAGTCACCCCTCCACTTT. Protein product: CASSLFDGLPKSPLHF.

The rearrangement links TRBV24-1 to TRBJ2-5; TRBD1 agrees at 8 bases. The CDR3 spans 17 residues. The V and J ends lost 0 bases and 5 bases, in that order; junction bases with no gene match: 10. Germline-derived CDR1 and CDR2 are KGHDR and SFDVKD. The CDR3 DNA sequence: TGTGCCACCAGTGATTTGGGCGACAGGGGAAGTGGGGAGACCCAGTACTTC. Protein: CATSDLGDRGSGETQYF.

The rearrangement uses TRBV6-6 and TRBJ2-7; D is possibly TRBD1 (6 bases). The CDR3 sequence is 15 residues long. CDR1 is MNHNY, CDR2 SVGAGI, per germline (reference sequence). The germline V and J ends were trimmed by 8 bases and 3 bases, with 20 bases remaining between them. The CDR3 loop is CASGRPGAGNYEQYF. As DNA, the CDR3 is TGTGCCAGCGGGCGTCCAGGGGCAGGGAACTACGAGCAGTACTTC.

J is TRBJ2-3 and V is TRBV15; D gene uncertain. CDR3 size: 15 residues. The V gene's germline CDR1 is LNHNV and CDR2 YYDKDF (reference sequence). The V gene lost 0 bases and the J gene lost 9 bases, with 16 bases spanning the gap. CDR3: CATSRDRSEPRTQYF. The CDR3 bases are TGTGCCACCAGCAGAGATCGGTCTGAACCTAGGACGCAGTATTTT.

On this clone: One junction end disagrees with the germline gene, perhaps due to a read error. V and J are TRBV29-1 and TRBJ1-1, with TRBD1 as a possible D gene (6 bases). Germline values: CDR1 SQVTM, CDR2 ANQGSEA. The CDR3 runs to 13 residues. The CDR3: CSVEGDRGTEAFF. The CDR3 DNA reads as TGCAGCGTGGAAGGGGATAGGGGGACTGAAGCTTTCTTT.